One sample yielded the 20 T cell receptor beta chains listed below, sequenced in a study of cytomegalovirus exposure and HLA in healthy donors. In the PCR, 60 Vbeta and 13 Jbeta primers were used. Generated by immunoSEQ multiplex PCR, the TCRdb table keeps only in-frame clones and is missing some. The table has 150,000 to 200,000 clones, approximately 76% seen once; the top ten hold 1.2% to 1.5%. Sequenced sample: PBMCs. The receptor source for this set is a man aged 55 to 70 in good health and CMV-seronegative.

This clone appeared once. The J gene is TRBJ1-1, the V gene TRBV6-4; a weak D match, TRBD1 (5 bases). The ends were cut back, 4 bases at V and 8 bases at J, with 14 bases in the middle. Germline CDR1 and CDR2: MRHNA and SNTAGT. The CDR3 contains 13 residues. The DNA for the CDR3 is TGTGCCAGCAGTGCGGGAGAGGGGAGAGAAGCTTTCTTT. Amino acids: CASSAGEGREAFF.

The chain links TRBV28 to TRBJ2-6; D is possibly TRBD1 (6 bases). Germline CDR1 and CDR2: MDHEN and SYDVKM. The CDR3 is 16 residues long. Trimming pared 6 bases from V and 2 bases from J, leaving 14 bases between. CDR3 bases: TGTGCCAGCAGCCCACAGGGCTCCCCTGGGGCCAACGTCCTGACTTTC. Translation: CASSPQGSPGANVLTF.

CDR3 nucleotides: TGTGCCAGCAGCGCACAAGTGGGAGGAGAGACCCAGTACTTC. Encoded protein: CASSAQVGGETQYF. The rearrangement joins TRBV9 to TRBJ2-5; a possible D gene is TRBD2 (6 bases). Germline CDR1 reads SGDLS; CDR2 reads YYNGEE. V was pared by 3 bases and J by 4 bases, with 13 bases between. CDR3 length: 14 amino acids.

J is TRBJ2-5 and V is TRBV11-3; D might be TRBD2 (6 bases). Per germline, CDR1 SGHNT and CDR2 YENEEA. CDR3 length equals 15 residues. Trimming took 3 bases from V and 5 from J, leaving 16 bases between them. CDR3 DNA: TGTGCCAGCAGCTTCCGAGGGAACCGGGAGGAGACCCAGTACTTC. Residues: CASSFRGNREETQYF. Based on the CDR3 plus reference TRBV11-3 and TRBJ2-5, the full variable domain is EAGVVQSPRYKIIEKKQPVAFWCNPISGHNTLYWYLQNLGQGPELLIRYENEEAVDDSQLPKDRFSAERLKGVDSTLKIQPAELGDSAVYLCASSFRGNREETQYFGPGTRLLVL.

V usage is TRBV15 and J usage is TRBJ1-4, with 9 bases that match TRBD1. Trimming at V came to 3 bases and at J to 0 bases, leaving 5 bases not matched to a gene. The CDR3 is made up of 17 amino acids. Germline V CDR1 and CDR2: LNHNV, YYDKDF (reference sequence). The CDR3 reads CATSSPRQGATNEKLFF. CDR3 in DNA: TGTGCCACCAGCAGTCCGCGACAGGGGGCAACTAATGAAAAACTGTTTTTT.

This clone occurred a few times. The CDR3 spells CAWVRDSNSPLHF. The CDR3 DNA follows: TGTGCCTGGGTGAGGGACAGTAATTCACCCCTCCACTTT. This rearrangement joins TRBV30 to TRBJ1-6; 7 bases line up with TRBD1. This CDR3 has 13 residues. The V and J ends lost 5 bases and 6 bases, in that order; junction bases with no gene match: 4. Germline loops: CDR1 GTSNPN, CDR2 SVGIG (reference sequence).

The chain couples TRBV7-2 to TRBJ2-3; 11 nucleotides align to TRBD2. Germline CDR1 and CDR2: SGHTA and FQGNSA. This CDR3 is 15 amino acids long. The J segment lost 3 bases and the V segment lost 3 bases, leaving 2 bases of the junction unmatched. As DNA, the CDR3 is TGTGCCAGCAGCTTTTTAGCGGGGGGGACAGATACGCAGTATTTT. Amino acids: CASSFLAGGTDTQYF. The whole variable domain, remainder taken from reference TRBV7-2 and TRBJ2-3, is GAGVSQSPSNKVTEKGKDVELRCDPISGHTALYWYRQSLGQGLEFLIYFQGNSAPDKSGLPSDRFSAERTGGSVSTLTIQRTQQEDSAVYLCASSFLAGGTDTQYFGPGTRLTVL.

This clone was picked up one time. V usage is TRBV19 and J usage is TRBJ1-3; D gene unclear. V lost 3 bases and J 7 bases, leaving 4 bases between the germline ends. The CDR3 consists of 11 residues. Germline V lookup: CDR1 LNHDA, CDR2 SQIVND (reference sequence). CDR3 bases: TGTGCCAGTAGTATCGGGAACACCATATATTTT. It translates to CASSIGNTIYF.

CDR3 region: CASSLVQGGPQHF. CDR3 nucleotides: TGTGCCAGCAGCTTAGTCCAGGGTGGGCCCCAGCATTTT. V is TRBV11-2 and J is TRBJ1-5; possibly TRBD1 for D (5 bases). Per germline, CDR1 SGHAT and CDR2 FQNNGV. The CDR3 loop spans 13 amino acids. Trimming removed 1 base at V and 9 bases at J, with 10 bases between.

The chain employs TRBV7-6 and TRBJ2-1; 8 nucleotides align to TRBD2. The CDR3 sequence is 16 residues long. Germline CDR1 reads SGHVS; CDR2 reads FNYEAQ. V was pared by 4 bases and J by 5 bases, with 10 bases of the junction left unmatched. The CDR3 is CASSSIRGTRHNEQFF. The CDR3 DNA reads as TGTGCCAGCAGCTCAATTCGAGGGACTAGACACAATGAGCAGTTCTTC.

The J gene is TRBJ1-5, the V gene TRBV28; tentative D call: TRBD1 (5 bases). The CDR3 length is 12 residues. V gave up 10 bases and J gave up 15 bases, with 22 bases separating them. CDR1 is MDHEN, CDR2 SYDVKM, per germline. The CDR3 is CATLSSQGMRHF. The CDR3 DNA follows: TGTGCCACCCTCAGTTCGCAGGGTATGAGGCATTTT. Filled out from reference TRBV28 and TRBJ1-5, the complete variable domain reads DVKVTQSSRYLVKRTGEKVFLECVQDMDHENMFWYRQDPGLGLRLIYFSYDVKMKEKGDIPEGYSVSREKKERFSLILESASTNQTSMYLCATLSSQGMRHFGDGTRLSIL.

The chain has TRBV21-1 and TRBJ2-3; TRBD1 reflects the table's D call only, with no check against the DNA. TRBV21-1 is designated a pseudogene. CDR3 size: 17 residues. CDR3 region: CASSKRTARGRTDTQYF. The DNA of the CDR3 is TGTGCCAGCAGCAAAAGAACGGCTAGGGGGCGCACAGATACGCAGTATTTT.

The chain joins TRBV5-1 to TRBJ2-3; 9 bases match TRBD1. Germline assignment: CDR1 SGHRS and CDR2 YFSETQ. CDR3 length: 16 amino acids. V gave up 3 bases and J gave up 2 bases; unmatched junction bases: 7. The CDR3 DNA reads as TGCGCCAGCAGCTGGGTGGGACAGGGACACACAGATACGCAGTATTTT. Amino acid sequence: CASSWVGQGHTDTQYF.

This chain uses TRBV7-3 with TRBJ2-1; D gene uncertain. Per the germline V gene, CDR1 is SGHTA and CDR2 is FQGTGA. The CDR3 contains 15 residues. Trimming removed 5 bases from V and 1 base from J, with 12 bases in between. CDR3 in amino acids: CASSRSRDSYNEQFF. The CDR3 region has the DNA TGTGCCAGCAGCCGTTCTCGCGATTCCTACAATGAGCAGTTCTTC. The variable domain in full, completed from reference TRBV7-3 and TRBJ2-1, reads GAGVSQTPSNKVTEKGKYVELRCDPISGHTALYWYRQSLGQGPEFLIYFQGTGAADDSGLPNDRFFAVRPEGSVSTLKIQRTERGDSAVYLCASSRSRDSYNEQFFGPGTRLTVL.

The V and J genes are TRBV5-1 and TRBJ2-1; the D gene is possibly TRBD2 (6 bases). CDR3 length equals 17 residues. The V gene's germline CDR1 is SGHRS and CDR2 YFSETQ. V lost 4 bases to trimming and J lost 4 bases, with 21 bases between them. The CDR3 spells CASSRTGLQTSYNEQFF. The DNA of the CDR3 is TGCGCCAGCAGCAGAACGGGACTCCAGACTTCGTACAATGAGCAGTTCTTC.

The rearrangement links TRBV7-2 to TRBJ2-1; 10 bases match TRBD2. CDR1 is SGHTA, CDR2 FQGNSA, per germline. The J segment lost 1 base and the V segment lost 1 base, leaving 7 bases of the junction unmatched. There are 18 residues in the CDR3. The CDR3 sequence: CASSLVSLAGNSYNEQFF. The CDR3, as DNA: TGTGCCAGCAGCTTAGTTTCACTAGCGGGAAATTCCTACAATGAGCAGTTCTTC.

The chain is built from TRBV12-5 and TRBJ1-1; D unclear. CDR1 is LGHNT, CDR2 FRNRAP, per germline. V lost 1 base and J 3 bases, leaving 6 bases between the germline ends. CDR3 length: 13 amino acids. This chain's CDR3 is CASGLGTDTEAFF. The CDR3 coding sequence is TGTGCTAGTGGTTTGGGAACGGACACTGAAGCTTTCTTT.

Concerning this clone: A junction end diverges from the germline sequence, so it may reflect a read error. The CDR3 nucleotides read TGCCCCGGGTACAATCAGCCCCAGCATTTT. Translation: CPGYNQPQHF. The chain employs TRBV27 and TRBJ1-5; D not certain. This CDR3 has 10 residues. Per the germline V gene, CDR1 is MNHEY and CDR2 is SMNVEV (reference sequence).

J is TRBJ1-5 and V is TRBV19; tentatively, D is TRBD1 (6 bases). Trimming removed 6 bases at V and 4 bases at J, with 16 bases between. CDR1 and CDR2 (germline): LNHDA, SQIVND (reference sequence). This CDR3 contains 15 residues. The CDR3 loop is CASSPGGAGNQPQHF. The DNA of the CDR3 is TGTGCCAGTAGCCCCGGGGGGGCGGGAAATCAGCCCCAGCATTTT.

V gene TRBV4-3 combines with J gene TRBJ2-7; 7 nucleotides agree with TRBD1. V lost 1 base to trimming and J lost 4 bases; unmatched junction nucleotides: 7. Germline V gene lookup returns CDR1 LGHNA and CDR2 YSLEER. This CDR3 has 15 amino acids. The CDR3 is CASSQATTGIYEQYF. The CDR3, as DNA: TGCGCCAGCAGCCAAGCAACGACAGGGATTTACGAGCAGTACTTC.